The rows below give T cell receptor beta chains drawn from one sample of a study of Graves' ophthalmopathy and Graves' hyperthyroidism. TCRdb redid the calling of the multiplex PCR reads with MiXCR, one entry per CDR3 protein. Of 500,000 to 800,000 distinct CDR3 sequences in the sample, 35% to 50% were seen once. The sequencing sample was made of peripheral blood. The receptors were gathered from an adult man with Graves' ophthalmopathy. The CDR3 runs from the conserved cysteine through the conserved F or W. A D gene is named only where the DNA matches it firmly. Only part of the rows carry a size: once, few, many, or a class if the clone is expanded.

CDR3aa,CDR3nt,d_gene,abundance,v_gene,j_gene
CASSDRSGGGEQPQHF,TGTGCCAGCAGTGATCGGTCCGGGGGCGGTGAGCAGCCCCAGCATTTT,.,.,TRBV25-1,TRBJ1-5
CSARDPGNQPQHF,TGCAGTGCTAGAGATCCAGGCAATCAGCCCCAGCATTTT,.,many,TRBV20-1,TRBJ1-5
CSTATNRNQPQHF,TGCAGTACTGCTACAAATCGCAATCAGCCCCAGCATTTT,.,many,TRBV20-1,TRBJ1-5
CASSIRPDYEQYF,TGTGCCAGTAGTATAAGGCCCGACTACGAGCAGTACTTC,.,many,TRBV19,TRBJ2-7
CAVSNESGGYTF,TGTGCCGTTTCGAACGAATCCGGTGGCTACACCTTC,.,.,TRBV3-1,TRBJ1-2
CASSLNRVREKLFF,TGTGCCAGCAGCTTAAACAGGGTGAGGGAAAAACTGTTTTTT,.,.,TRBV7-3,TRBJ1-4
CASSLGRVAGGRGEQYF,TGTGCCAGCAGCTTAGGGCGAGTAGCGGGGGGTCGCGGCGAGCAGTACTTC,TRBD2,.,TRBV7-2,TRBJ2-7
CASSLGWDSGGKLFF,TGTGCCAGCAGTTTGGGTTGGGACTCAGGGGGAAAACTGTTTTTT,TRBD1,few,TRBV6-6,TRBJ1-4
CASSSTSREAQHF,TGTGCCAGCAGCTCAACTAGCAGGGAAGCCCAGCATTTT,.,many,TRBV7-9,TRBJ1-5
CASSQIRTGRSGELFF,TGTGCCAGCAGCCAGATTAGGACAGGGCGATCCGGGGAGCTGTTTTTT,TRBD1,few,TRBV11-2,TRBJ2-2
CASGQGLRYTGELFF,TGTGCCAGCGGACAGGGTTTAAGGTACACCGGGGAGCTGTTTTTT,TRBD1,.,TRBV2,TRBJ2-2
CASGRDIRYTEAFF,TGTGCCAGCGGCCGGGACATACGATACACTGAAGCTTTCTTT,.,.,TRBV6-1,TRBJ1-1
CASSSIPGLAWNTGELFF,TGTGCCAGCAGCTCTATCCCGGGACTGGCCTGGAACACCGGGGAGCTGTTTTTT,.,.,TRBV7-3,TRBJ2-2
CASSYSPSPGADYGYTF,TGTGCCAGCAGTTACTCCCCCAGTCCGGGGGCGGACTATGGCTACACCTTC,.,many,TRBV6-6,TRBJ1-2
CASSLIGGQPEAFF,TGTGCCAGCAGCTTAATAGGGGGACAGCCTGAAGCTTTCTTT,TRBD1,many,TRBV7-3,TRBJ1-1
CASSYSRTGTTYEQYF,TGTGCCAGCAGTTACTCGAGAACGGGGACCACCTACGAGCAGTACTTC,.,.,TRBV6-5,TRBJ2-7
CASSLGASGAFETQYF,TGTGCCAGCAGCTTAGGGGCTAGCGGGGCGTTCGAGACCCAGTACTTC,TRBD2,.,TRBV7-9,TRBJ2-5
CASKGGAGQPQHF,TGCGCCAGCAAGGGTGGGGCCGGGCAGCCCCAGCATTTT,.,.,TRBV10-2,TRBJ1-5
CASSQEDPRGISGANVLTF,TGCGCCAGCAGCCAAGAAGACCCTAGAGGGATCTCTGGGGCCAACGTCCTGACTTTC,.,.,TRBV11-2,TRBJ2-6
CAWKGGGEQYF,TGTGCCTGGAAAGGGGGCGGCGAGCAGTACTTC,TRBD1,.,TRBV10-3,TRBJ2-7
CASVRGTGGSYGYTF,TGTGCCAGCGTGCGGGGGACAGGGGGCAGCTATGGCTACACCTTC,TRBD1,.,TRBV9,TRBJ1-2
CASVLALLSSYEQYF,TGTGCCAGCGTTCTCGCGCTACTCAGCTCCTACGAGCAGTACTTC,.,many,TRBV2,TRBJ2-7
CAISGTAHEAFF,TGTGCCATCAGCGGGACCGCTCATGAAGCTTTCTTT,.,.,TRBV10-3,TRBJ1-1
CSANSGEGQETQYF,TGCAGTGCTAACTCCGGGGAGGGGCAAGAGACCCAGTACTTC,TRBD2,many,TRBV20-1,TRBJ2-5
CASSIPGRYEQYF,TGTGCCAGCAGCATCCCCGGGCGGTACGAGCAGTACTTC,.,many,TRBV6-2/TRBV6-3,TRBJ2-7
CAGSLLQGQETQYF,TGTGCCGGCAGTTTACTGCAGGGCCAAGAGACCCAGTACTTC,.,.,TRBV12-3/TRBV12-4,TRBJ2-5
CASSYGEETQYF,TGTGCCAGCAGCTACGGGGAAGAGACCCAGTACTTC,.,many,TRBV12-3/TRBV12-4,TRBJ2-5
CASSLTGGGTGQETQYF,TGTGCCAGCAGCTTAACAGGAGGGGGGACAGGCCAAGAGACCCAGTACTTC,TRBD1,.,TRBV7-3,TRBJ2-5
CARGGTGTAYGYTF,TGTGCTAGAGGGGGCACCGGGACAGCCTATGGCTACACCTTC,TRBD1,.,TRBV25-1,TRBJ1-2
CSARGEKLFF,TGCAGTGCTAGAGGAGAAAAACTGTTTTTT,.,many,TRBV20-1,TRBJ1-4
CANEKPGHNYEQYF,TGTGCCAACGAAAAACCGGGACACAACTACGAGCAGTACTTC,.,many,TRBV2,TRBJ2-7
CASFDGAYEQYF,TGTGCCAGCTTCGACGGAGCCTACGAGCAGTACTTC,.,many,TRBV5-6,TRBJ2-7
CASSWSPGYNEQFF,TGTGCCAGCAGCTGGTCCCCAGGCTACAATGAGCAGTTCTTC,.,.,TRBV7-2,TRBJ2-1
CASSVDGVVGTEAFF,TGTGCCAGCAGCGTAGACGGGGTGGTGGGCACTGAAGCTTTCTTT,.,many,TRBV9,TRBJ1-1
CASSRSRGYGYTF,TGTGCCAGCAGCCGATCCAGGGGCTATGGCTACACCTTC,.,.,TRBV5-1,TRBJ1-2
CATSDRSSYNSPLHF,TGTGCCACCTCGGACAGGAGCTCCTATAATTCACCCCTCCACTTT,TRBD1,.,TRBV25-1,TRBJ1-6
CASSLRGGLAGWETQYF,TGTGCCAGCAGCTTAAGAGGGGGGCTAGCGGGATGGGAGACCCAGTACTTC,TRBD2,many,TRBV7-8,TRBJ2-5
CASSPGGGQGANYGYTF,TGTGCCAGCAGTCCCGGAGGTGGGCAGGGCGCAAACTATGGCTACACCTTC,.,.,TRBV2,TRBJ1-2
CSVMGRGYGYTF,TGCAGCGTGATGGGACGTGGTTATGGCTACACCTTC,.,.,TRBV29-1,TRBJ1-2
CASSYRRNTEAFF,TGTGCCAGCAGCTATAGGCGGAACACTGAAGCTTTCTTT,.,many,TRBV6-5,TRBJ1-1
CSVGQGRAEAFF,TGCAGCGTTGGGCAGGGGAGGGCTGAAGCTTTCTTT,.,.,TRBV29-1,TRBJ1-1
CASSEYNAGYTF,TGTGCCAGCAGTGAATATAACGCGGGCTACACCTTC,.,.,TRBV25-1,TRBJ1-2
CANPRDRGSGYTF,TGTGCCAATCCCCGGGACAGAGGTTCTGGCTACACCTTC,TRBD1,many,TRBV2,TRBJ1-2
CASSQNAGGSYQPQHF,TGTGCCAGTAGTCAGAATGCAGGGGGGTCTTATCAGCCCCAGCATTTT,TRBD1,.,TRBV19,TRBJ1-5
CSVAYGTGGEKLFF,TGCAGCGTTGCGTACGGGACAGGGGGCGAAAAACTGTTTTTT,TRBD1,.,TRBV29-1,TRBJ1-4
CASSLPFLGANSGNTIYF,TGTGCCAGCAGCCTACCTTTCCTGGGAGCAAACTCTGGAAACACCATATATTTT,.,.,TRBV7-3,TRBJ1-3
CASSPGEVMRGEQYF,TGTGCCAGCAGTCCAGGGGAAGTTATGCGTGGCGAGCAGTACTTC,.,.,TRBV7-6,TRBJ2-7
CASSSSGSVWEQYF,TGTGCCAGCAGCTCTAGCGGGAGTGTTTGGGAGCAGTACTTC,TRBD2,few,TRBV2,TRBJ2-7
CASFRETQYF,TGTGCCAGCTTTCGAGAGACCCAGTACTTC,.,many,TRBV2,TRBJ2-5
CATGGSTDTQYF,TGTGCCACCGGGGGCAGCACAGATACGCAGTATTTT,.,.,TRBV7-3,TRBJ2-3